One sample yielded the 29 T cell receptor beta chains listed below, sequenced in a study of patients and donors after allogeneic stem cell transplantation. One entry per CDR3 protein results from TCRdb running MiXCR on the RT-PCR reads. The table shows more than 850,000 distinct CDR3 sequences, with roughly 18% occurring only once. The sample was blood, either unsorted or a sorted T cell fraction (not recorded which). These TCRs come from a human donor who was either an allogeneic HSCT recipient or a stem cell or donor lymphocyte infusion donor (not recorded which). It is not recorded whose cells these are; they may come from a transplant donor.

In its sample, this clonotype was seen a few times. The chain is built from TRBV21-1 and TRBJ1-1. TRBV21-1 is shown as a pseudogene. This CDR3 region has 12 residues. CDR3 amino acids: CASSEKGTEAFF. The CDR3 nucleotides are TGTGCCAGCAGCGAGAAAGGAACTGAAGCTTTCTTT.

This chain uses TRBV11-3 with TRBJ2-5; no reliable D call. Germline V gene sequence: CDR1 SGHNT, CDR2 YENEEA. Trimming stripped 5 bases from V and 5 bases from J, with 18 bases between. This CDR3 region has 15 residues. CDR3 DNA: TGTGCCAGCAGCCCCCAAGTCCCGCCCGGGGAGACCCAGTACTTC. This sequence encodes CASSPQVPPGETQYF. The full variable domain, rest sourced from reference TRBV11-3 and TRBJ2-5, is EAGVVQSPRYKIIEKKQPVAFWCNPISGHNTLYWYLQNLGQGPELLIRYENEEAVDDSQLPKDRFSAERLKGVDSTLKIQPAELGDSAVYLCASSPQVPPGETQYFGPGTRLLVL.

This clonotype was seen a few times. CDR3 DNA sequence: TGTGCCAGCAGTTTAGCGTCGTGGGACACCATATATTTT. Translated: CASSLASWDTIYF. V and J are TRBV12-3 or TRBV12-4 and TRBJ1-3, with unresolved D. The CDR3 contains 13 residues. Trimming took off 0 bases at V and 8 bases at J, with 8 bases between the two ends.

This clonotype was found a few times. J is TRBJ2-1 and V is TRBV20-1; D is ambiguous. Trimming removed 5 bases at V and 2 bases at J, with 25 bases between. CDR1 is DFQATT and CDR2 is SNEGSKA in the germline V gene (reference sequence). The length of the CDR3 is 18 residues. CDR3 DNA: TGCAGTGCTGGCTCCGAGACGGGTGGCCGCAGGACCTACAATGAGCAGTTCTTC. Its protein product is CSAGSETGGRRTYNEQFF.

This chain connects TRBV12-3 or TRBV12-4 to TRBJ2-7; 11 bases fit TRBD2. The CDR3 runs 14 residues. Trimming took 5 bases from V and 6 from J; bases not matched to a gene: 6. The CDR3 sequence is CASSDSGRAFEQYF. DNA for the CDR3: TGTGCCAGCAGTGATAGCGGGAGGGCCTTCGAGCAGTACTTC.

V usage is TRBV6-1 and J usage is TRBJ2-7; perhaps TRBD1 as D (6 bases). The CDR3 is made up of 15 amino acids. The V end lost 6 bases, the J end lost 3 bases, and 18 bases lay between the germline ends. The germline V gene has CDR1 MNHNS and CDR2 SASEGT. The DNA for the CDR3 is TGTGCCAGCAGAGCTACTGAGAAACAGGGCTACGAGCAGTACTTC. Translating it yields CASRATEKQGYEQYF.

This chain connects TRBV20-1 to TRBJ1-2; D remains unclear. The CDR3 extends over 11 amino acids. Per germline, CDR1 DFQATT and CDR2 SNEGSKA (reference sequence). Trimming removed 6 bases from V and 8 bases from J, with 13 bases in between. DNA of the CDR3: TGCAGTGCGGTTACCTTGGGAGGCTACACCTTC. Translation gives CSAVTLGGYTF.

CDR3 sequence reads: CASSLVASGGKYNEQFF. In nucleotides, the CDR3 is TGTGCCAGCAGCTTAGTAGCGAGCGGGGGTAAATACAATGAGCAGTTCTTC. The V gene is TRBV7-2, the J gene TRBJ2-1; 8 bases fit TRBD2. After removal of 1 base from V and 4 bases from J, the junction contained 9 bases not matched to a gene. The CDR3 consists of 17 residues. The germline V gene has CDR1 SGHTA and CDR2 FQGNSA. Supplemented by reference TRBV7-2 and TRBJ2-1, the full variable domain reads GAGVSQSPSNKVTEKGKDVELRCDPISGHTALYWYRQSLGQGLEFLIYFQGNSAPDKSGLPSDRFSAERTGGSVSTLTIQRTQQEDSAVYLCASSLVASGGKYNEQFFGPGTRLTVL.

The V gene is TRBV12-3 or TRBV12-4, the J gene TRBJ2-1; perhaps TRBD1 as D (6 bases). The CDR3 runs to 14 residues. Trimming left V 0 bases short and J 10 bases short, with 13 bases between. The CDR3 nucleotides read TGTGCCAGCAGTTTAGCCATCCTCACAGGGGAGCAGTTCTTC. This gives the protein CASSLAILTGEQFF.

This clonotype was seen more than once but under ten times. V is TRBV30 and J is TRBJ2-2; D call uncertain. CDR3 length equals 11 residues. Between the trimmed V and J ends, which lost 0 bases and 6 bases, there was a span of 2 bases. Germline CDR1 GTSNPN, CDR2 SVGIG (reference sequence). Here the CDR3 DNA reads TGTGCCTGGAGTGTCCCCGGGGAGCTGTTTTTT. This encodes CAWSVPGELFF. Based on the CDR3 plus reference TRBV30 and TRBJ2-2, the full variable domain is SQTIHQWPATLVQPVGSPLSLECTVEGTSNPNLYWYRQAAGRGLQLLFYSVGIGQISSEVPQNLSASRPQDRQFILSSKKLLLSDSGFYLCAWSVPGELFFGEGSRLTVL.

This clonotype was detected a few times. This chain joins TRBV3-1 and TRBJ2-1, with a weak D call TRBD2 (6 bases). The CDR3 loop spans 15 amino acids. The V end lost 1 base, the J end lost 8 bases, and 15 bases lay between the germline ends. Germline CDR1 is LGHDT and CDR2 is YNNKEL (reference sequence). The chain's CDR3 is CASSQVKVGGDEQFF. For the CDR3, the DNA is TGTGCCAGCAGCCAAGTCAAGGTAGGAGGGGATGAGCAGTTCTTC.

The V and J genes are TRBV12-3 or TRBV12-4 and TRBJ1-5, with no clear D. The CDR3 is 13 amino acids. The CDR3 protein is CATGRVSNQPQHF. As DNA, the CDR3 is TGTGCGACCGGAAGGGTCAGCAATCAGCCCCAGCATTTT.

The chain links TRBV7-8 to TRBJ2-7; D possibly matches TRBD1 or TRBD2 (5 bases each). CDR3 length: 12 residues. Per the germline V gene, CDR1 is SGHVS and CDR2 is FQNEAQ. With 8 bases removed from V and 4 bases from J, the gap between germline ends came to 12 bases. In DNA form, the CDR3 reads TGTGCCAGCTCAGTTTGGGGGTACGAGCAGTACTTC. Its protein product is CASSVWGYEQYF.

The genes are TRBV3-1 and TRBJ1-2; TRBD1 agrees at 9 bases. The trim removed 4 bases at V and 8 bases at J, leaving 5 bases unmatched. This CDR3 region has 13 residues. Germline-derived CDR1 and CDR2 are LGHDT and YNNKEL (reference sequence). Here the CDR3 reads CASSPQGAEGYTF. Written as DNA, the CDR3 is TGTGCCAGCAGCCCACAGGGGGCGGAGGGCTACACCTTC.

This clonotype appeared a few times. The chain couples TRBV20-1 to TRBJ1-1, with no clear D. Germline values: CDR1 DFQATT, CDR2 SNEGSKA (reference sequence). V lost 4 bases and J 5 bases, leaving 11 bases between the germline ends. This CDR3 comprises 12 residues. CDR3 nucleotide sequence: TGCAGTGCTAAACAGAGGAATACTGAAGCTTTCTTT. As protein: CSAKQRNTEAFF.

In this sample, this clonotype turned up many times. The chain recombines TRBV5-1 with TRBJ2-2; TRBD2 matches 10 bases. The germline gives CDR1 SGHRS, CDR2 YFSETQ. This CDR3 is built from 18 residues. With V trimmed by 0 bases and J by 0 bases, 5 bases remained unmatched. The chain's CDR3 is CASSLASGRISNTGELFF. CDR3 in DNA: TGCGCCAGCAGCTTGGCTAGCGGGAGAATCTCGAACACCGGGGAGCTGTTTTTT.

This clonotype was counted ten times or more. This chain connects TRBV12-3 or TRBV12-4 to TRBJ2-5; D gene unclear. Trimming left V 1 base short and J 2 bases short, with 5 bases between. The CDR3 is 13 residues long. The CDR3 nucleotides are TGTGCCAGCAGTTTAGGACATCAAGAGACCCAGTACTTC. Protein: CASSLGHQETQYF.

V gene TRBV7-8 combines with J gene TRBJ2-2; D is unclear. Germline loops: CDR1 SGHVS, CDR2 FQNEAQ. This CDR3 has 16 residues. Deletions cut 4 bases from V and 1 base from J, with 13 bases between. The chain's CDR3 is CASSSGPVKNTGELFF. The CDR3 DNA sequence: TGTGCCAGCAGCTCAGGACCCGTAAAGAACACCGGGGAGCTGTTTTTT. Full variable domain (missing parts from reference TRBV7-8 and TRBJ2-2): GAGVSQSPRYKVAKRGQDVALRCDPISGHVSLFWYQQALGQGPEFLTYFQNEAQLDKSGLPSDRFFAERPEGSVSTLKIQRTQQEDSAVYLCASSSGPVKNTGELFFGEGSRLTVL.

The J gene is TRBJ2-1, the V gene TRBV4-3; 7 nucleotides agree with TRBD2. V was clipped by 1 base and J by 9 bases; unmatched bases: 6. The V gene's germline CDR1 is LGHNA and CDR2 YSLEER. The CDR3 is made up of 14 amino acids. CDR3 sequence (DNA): TGCGCCAGCAGCCAAGCGAGGACTAGAATTGAGCAGTTCTTC. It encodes CASSQARTRIEQFF.

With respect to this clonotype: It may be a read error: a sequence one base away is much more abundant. The CDR3 DNA is TGTGGCAGCAGTTTAGAGAGGGTTAACTATGGCTACACCTTC. This gives the protein CGSSLERVNYGYTF. This rearrangement joins TRBV12-3 or TRBV12-4 to TRBJ1-2, with no clear D. This CDR3 comprises 14 residues.

CDR3 nucleotide sequence: TGTGCCAGCAGTTACTCAGTCGGGGAGCTGTTTTTT. Amino acid sequence: CASSYSVGELFF. This chain joins TRBV6-5 and TRBJ2-2; D gene ambiguous. The V end was cut by 0 bases, the J end by 7 bases, with 3 bases between. The germline V gene encodes CDR1 MNHEY and CDR2 SVGAGI. This CDR3 comprises 12 residues.

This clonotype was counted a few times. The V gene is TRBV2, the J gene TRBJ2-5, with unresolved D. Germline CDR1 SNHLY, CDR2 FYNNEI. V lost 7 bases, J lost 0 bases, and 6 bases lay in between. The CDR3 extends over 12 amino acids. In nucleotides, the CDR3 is TGTGCCAGCAACGTCCACCAAGAGACCCAGTACTTC. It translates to CASNVHQETQYF.

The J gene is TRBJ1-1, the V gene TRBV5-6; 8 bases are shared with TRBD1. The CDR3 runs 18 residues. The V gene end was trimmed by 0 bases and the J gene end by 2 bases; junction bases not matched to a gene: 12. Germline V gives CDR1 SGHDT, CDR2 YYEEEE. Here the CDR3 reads CASSLAGQGAILNTEAFF. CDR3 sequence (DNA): TGTGCCAGCAGCTTGGCCGGGCAGGGGGCGATTTTAAACACTGAAGCTTTCTTT. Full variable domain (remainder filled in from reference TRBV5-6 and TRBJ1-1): DAGVTQSPTHLIKTRGQQVTLRCSPKSGHDTVSWYQQALGQGPQFIFQYYEEEERQRGNFPDRFSGHQFPNYSSELNVNALLLGDSALYLCASSLAGQGAILNTEAFFGQGTRLTVV.

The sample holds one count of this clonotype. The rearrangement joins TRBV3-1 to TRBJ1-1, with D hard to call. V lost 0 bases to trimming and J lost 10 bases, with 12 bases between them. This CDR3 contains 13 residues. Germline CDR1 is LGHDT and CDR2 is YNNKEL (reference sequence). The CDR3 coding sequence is TGTGCCAGCAGCCAAGAGAATCATCCCGGAGCTTTCTTT. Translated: CASSQENHPGAFF.

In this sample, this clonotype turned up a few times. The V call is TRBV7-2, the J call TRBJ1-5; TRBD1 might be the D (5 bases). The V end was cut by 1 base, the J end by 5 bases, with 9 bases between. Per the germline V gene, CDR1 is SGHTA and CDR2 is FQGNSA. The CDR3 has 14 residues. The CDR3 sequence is CASSLVKGDQPQHF. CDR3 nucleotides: TGTGCCAGCAGCTTAGTAAAAGGGGATCAGCCCCAGCATTTT.

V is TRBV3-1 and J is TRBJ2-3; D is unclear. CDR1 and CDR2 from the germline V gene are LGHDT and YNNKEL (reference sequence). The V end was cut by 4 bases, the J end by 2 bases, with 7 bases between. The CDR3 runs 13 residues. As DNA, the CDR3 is TGTGCCAGCAGCCTCCCGGACACAGATACGCAGTATTTT. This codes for CASSLPDTDTQYF.

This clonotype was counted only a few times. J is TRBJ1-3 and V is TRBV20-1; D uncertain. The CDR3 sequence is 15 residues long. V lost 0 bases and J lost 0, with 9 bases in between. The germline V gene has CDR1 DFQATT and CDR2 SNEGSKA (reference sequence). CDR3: CSARDSVYSGNTIYF. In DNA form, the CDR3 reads TGCAGTGCTAGAGATAGTGTCTACTCTGGAAACACCATATATTTT.

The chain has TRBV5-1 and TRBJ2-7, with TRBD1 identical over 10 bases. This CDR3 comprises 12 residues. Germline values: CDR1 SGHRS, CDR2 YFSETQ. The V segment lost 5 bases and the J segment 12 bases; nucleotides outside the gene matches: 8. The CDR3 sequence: CASSLDRGRRYF. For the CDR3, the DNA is TGCGCCAGCAGTCTCGACAGGGGGCGAAGGTACTTC.

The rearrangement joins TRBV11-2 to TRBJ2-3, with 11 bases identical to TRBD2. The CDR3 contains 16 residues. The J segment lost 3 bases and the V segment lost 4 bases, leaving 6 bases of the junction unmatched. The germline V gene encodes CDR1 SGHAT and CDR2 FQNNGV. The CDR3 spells CASSSLLAGETDTQYF. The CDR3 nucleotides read TGTGCCAGCAGCTCACTACTAGCGGGGGAAACAGATACGCAGTATTTT.